What follows are 15 T cell receptor beta chains derived from one specimen sequenced in a study of a mutant IDH1 vaccine in newly diagnosed glioma. Time point in this sample: baseline, week 1 (first vaccination visit). Treatment given: pre-vaccination baseline after standard-of-care therapy. Some clones are missing from TCRdb's copy, which holds only in-frame ones; the method was immunoSEQ multiplex PCR. The sample records over 80,000 clones, roughly 90% being singletons. Here the sequenced sample was PBMCs, taken from a glioma patient treated with radiotherapy, temozolomide or both. The receptors shown here come from a woman aged 45 to 65 with glioma.

DNA for the CDR3: TGTGCCAGCAGTGAAGCGAAAGGCAATCAGCCCCAGCATTTT. Translation: CASSEAKGNQPQHF. The chain joins TRBV6-1 to TRBJ1-5, with D unresolved. This CDR3 has 14 residues. V lost 0 bases and J 2 bases, leaving 5 bases between the germline ends. Germline V gene data show CDR1 as MNHNS and CDR2 as SASEGT.

The chain joins TRBV7-8 to TRBJ1-5; D possibly corresponds to TRBD1 (6 bases). The V gene's germline CDR1 is SGHVS and CDR2 FQNEAQ. The V and J ends lost 0 bases and 1 base respectively, with 19 bases between them. This CDR3 spans 19 amino acids. In DNA, the CDR3 is TGTGCCAGCAGCTTAGCCCGAGGGGGGGCTCGAGTAAGCAATCAGCCCCAGCATTTT. This translates into CASSLARGGARVSNQPQHF.

The J gene is TRBJ2-3, the V gene TRBV5-1; a possible D gene is TRBD1 (5 bases). The CDR3 is 15 residues long. Germline lookup yields CDR1 SGHRS and CDR2 YFSETQ. The V and J ends lost 4 bases and 0 bases respectively, with 12 bases between them. The CDR3 nucleotides are TGCGCCAGCAGCCCCTGGGGCTCTAGCACAGATACGCAGTATTTT. This gives the protein CASSPWGSSTDTQYF.

J is TRBJ1-2 and V is TRBV20-1, with D tentatively TRBD1 (6 bases). Germline assignment: CDR1 DFQATT and CDR2 SNEGSKA (reference sequence). This CDR3 has 11 amino acids. Trimming took off 3 bases at V and 8 bases at J, with 10 bases between the two ends. CDR3 nucleotides: TGCAGTGCTAGTTGGGGGCGAGGCTACACCTTC. Translated, it gives CSASWGRGYTF.

The chain carries TRBV30 and TRBJ1-6; 8 bases line up with TRBD1. Germline assignment: CDR1 GTSNPN and CDR2 SVGIG (reference sequence). V lost 3 bases, J lost 19 bases, and 11 bases stayed unmatched. The CDR3 has 12 amino acids. CDR3 region: CAWSQRRDRSHF. The CDR3 DNA reads TGTGCCTGGAGCCAACGCCGGGACAGGTCTCACTTT.

This clone was detected only once. The J gene is TRBJ2-6, the V gene TRBV18; TRBD2 aligns across 9 bases. CDR3 size: 20 residues. CDR1 and CDR2 (germline): KGHSH, LQKENI. V was clipped by 3 bases and J by 0 bases; unmatched bases: 12. The CDR3 DNA follows: TGTGCCAGCTCACCCCCTCCCACCGGAGCGGGGGGCTCTGGGGCCAACGTCCTGACTTTC. Residues: CASSPPPTGAGGSGANVLTF.

The chain recombines TRBV11-2 with TRBJ2-1; D is ambiguous. The CDR3 covers 13 residues. CDR1 is SGHAT, CDR2 FQNNGV, per germline. Trimming shortened V by 5 bases and J by 6 bases, and 11 bases separated the two germline ends. This CDR3 is CASSASRANEQFF. CDR3 sequence (DNA): TGTGCCAGCAGCGCCTCTCGCGCCAATGAGCAGTTCTTC.

The V and J genes are TRBV21-1 and TRBJ2-2; no DNA check was done on the table's D call, TRBD2. TRBV21-1 is shown as a pseudogene. This CDR3 comprises 17 residues. CDR3 DNA: TGTGCCAGCATCGATCTCCGGACTCTAAGAGAGACCGGGGAGCTGTTTTTT. Translating gives CASIDLRTLRETGELFF.

The V and J genes are TRBV4-2 and TRBJ2-3; D uncertain. The V end was cut by 7 bases, the J end by 0 bases, with 11 bases between. CDR3 length: 14 residues. The germline CDR1 and CDR2 sequences are LGHNA and YNFKEQ. The CDR3 loop reads CASKRGFSTDTQYF. As DNA, the CDR3 is TGTGCCAGCAAAAGAGGATTTAGCACAGATACGCAGTATTTT.

The V call is TRBV20-1, the J call TRBJ2-7; D gene unclear. The CDR3 length is 11 residues. In germline, CDR1 is DFQATT, CDR2 SNEGSKA (reference sequence). Trimming removed 4 bases from V and 5 bases from J, with 9 bases in between. CDR3 amino acids: CSANLRNEQYF. Here the CDR3 DNA reads TGCAGTGCTAATCTAAGGAACGAGCAGTACTTC.

The chain joins TRBV6-5 to TRBJ2-1; TRBD2 matches 14 bases. The CDR3 is 15 residues long. Germline values: CDR1 MNHEY, CDR2 SVGAGI. The V segment lost 5 bases and the J segment 7 bases; nucleotides outside the gene matches: 4. CDR3 sequence reads: CASSPGTSGSNEQFF. CDR3 DNA: TGTGCCAGCAGTCCAGGGACTAGCGGGAGTAATGAGCAGTTCTTC.

The table lists this clone with a few counts. The rearrangement uses TRBV4-1 and TRBJ1-4; no definite D call. Trimming left V 5 bases short and J 0 bases short, with 7 bases between. The germline gives CDR1 MGHRA, CDR2 YSYEKL. This CDR3 contains 14 residues. The CDR3 protein is CASSYSTTNEKLFF. CDR3 sequence (DNA): TGCGCCAGCAGCTACAGTACAACTAATGAAAAACTGTTTTTT.

The chain employs TRBV5-1 and TRBJ2-3; no clear D. The CDR3 totals 15 residues. V shed 4 bases and J shed 4 bases, with 16 bases lying between them. Germline CDR1 SGHRS, CDR2 YFSETQ. The CDR3 DNA reads TGCGCCAGCAGCCTCCTGAGTCAATCGTCAGATACGCAGTATTTT. Its translation is CASSLLSQSSDTQYF.

The chain has TRBV6-6 and TRBJ2-1, with 10 bases that match TRBD2. There are 15 residues in the CDR3. Germline V gene lookup returns CDR1 MNHNY and CDR2 SVGAGI (reference sequence). The V and J ends lost 6 bases and 7 bases, in that order; junction bases with no gene match: 9. The CDR3 DNA follows: TGTGCCAGCAGGGGGAGGACTAGCGGTTCTAATGAGCAGTTCTTC. Amino acid sequence: CASRGRTSGSNEQFF.

The V gene is TRBV9, the J gene TRBJ2-7; D is unclear. Trimming stripped 4 bases from V and 3 bases from J, with 17 bases between. CDR1 SGDLS and CDR2 YYNGEE come from the germline V gene. The CDR3 is made up of 15 amino acids. The CDR3 DNA follows: TGTGCCAGCAGCCCCACGACGACTTTTAGCTACGAGCAGTACTTC. Translation: CASSPTTTFSYEQYF.